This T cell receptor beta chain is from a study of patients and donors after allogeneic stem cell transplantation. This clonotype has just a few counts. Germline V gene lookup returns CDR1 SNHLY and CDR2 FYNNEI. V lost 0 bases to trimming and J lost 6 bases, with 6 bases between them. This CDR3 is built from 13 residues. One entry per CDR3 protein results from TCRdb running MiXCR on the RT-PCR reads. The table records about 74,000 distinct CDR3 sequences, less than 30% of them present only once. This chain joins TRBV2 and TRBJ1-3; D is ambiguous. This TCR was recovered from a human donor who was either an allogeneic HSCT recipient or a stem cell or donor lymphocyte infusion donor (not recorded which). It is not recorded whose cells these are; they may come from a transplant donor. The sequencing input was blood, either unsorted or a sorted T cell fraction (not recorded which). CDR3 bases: TGTGCCAGCAGTGAAGCCCCTACAAACACCATATATTTT. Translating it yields CASSEAPTNTIYF.